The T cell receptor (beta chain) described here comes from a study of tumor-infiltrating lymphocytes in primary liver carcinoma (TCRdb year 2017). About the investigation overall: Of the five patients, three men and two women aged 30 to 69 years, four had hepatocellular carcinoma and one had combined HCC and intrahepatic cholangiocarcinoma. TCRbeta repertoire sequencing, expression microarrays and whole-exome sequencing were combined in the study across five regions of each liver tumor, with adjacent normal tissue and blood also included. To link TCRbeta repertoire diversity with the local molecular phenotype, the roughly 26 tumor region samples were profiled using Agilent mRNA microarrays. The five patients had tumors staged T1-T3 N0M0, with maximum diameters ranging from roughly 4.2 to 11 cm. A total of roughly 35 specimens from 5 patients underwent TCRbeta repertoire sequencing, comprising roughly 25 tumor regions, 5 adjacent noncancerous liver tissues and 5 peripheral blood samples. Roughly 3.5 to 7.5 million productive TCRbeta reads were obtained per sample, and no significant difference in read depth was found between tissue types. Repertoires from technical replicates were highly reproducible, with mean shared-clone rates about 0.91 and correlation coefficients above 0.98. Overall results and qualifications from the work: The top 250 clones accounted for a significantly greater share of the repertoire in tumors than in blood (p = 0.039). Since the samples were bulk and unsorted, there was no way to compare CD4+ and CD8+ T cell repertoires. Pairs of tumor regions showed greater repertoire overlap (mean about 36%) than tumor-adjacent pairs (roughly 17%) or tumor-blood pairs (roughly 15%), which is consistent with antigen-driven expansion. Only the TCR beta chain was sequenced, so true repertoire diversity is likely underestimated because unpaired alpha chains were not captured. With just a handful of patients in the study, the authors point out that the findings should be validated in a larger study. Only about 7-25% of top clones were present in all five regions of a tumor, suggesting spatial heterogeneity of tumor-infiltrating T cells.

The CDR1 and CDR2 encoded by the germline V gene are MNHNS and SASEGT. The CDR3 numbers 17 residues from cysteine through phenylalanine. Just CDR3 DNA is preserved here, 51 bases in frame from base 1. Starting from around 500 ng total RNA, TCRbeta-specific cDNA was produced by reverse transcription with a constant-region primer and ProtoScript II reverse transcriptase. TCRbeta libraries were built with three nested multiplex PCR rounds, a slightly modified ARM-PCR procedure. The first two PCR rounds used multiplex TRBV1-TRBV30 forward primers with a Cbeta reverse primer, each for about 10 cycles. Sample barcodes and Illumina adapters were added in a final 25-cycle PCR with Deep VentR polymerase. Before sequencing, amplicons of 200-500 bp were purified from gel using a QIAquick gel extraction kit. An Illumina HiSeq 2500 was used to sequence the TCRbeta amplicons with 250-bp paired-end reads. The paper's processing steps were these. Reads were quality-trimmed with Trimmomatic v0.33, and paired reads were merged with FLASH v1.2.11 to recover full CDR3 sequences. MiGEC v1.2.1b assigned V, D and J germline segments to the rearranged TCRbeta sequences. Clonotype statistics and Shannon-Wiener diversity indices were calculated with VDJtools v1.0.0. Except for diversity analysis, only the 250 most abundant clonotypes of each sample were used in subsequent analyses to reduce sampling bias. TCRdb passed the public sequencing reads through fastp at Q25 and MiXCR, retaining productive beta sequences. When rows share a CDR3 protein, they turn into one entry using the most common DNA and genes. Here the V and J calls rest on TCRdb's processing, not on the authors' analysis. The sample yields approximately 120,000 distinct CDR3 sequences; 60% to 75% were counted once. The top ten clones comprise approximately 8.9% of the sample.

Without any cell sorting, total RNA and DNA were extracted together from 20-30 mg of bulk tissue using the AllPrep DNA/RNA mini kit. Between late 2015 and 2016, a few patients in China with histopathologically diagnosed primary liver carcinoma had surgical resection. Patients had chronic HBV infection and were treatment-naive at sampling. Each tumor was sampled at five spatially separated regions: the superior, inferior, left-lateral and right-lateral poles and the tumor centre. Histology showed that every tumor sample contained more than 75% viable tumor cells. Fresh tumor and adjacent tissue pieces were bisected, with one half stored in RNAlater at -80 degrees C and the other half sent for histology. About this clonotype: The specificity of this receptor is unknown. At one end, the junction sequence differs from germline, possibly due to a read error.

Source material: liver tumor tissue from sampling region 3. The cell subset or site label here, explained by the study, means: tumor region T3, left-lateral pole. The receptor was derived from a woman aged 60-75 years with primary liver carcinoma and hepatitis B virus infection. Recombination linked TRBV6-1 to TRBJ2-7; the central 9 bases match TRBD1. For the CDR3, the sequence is CANSSKIGTGTSYERYF. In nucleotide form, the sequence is TGTGCCAACAGTTCTAAAATTGGGACAGGGACCTCCTACGAGCGGTACTTC.